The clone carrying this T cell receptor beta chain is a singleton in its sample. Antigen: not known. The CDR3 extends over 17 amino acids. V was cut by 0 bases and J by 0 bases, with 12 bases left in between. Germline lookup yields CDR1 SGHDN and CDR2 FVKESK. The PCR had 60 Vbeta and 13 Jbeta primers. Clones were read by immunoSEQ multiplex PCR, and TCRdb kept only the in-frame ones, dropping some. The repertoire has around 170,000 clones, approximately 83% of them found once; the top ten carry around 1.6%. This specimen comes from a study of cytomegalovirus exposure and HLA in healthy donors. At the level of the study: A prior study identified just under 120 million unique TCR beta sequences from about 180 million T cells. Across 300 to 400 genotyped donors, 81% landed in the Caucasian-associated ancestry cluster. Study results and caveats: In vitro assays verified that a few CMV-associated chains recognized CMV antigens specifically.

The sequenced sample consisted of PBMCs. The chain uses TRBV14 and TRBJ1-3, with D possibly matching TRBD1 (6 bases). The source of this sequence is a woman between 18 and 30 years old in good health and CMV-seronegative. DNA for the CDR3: TGTGCCAGCAGCCAAGATTTAGGACAGCCCTCTGGAAACACCATATATTTT. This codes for CASSQDLGQPSGNTIYF.